Listed below are T cell receptor beta chains from one sample, sequenced in a study of T cells in tuberculosis. The repertoire was sequenced with immunoSEQ multiplex PCR; TCRdb's copy has only in-frame clones and lacks some. The sample yields approximately 28,000 clones, more than 80% seen once. What was sequenced was PBMCs. These receptors were taken from a donor aged 10-29 years with latent tuberculosis or without tuberculosis infection. CDR3s include the opening cysteine and the closing phenylalanine or tryptophan. The D gene is left open where the match is weak. Rows may omit the clone size; those that give it use once, few, many or a size class.

>TRBJ1-1|.|TRBV7-3|.
TGTGCCAGCAGCGCCGGACAGAACACTGAAGCTTTCTTT
CASSAGQNTEAFF
>TRBJ2-1|.|TRBV4-2|.
TGTGCCAGCAGCCAAGCTTTGAACAGAAAGAATGAGCAGTTCTTC
CASSQALNRKNEQFF
>TRBJ2-7|.|TRBV7-9|once
TGTGCCAGCAGCGGGATTCAGCAGGGTGCCCCCTACGAGCAGTACTTC
CASSGIQQGAPYEQYF
>TRBJ2-5|.|TRBV11-2|.
TGTGCCAGCAGCTTAGGTCAGTACGAAGAGACCCAGTACTTC
CASSLGQYEETQYF
>TRBJ2-2|.|TRBV4-1|.
TGCGCCAGCAGCCTTTATAAACGGGACACATACACCGGGGAGCTGTTTTTT
CASSLYKRDTYTGELFF
>TRBJ2-3|.|TRBV29-1|.
TGCAGCGTTGAAGACAGCTTAGGCCCACCTCAGGGCAGCACAGATACGCAGTATTTT
CSVEDSLGPPQGSTDTQYF
>TRBJ2-1|TRBD2|TRBV19|.
TGTGCCAGTAGTATAGGAGGGGTGACTAGCCGCAATGAGCAGTTCTTC
CASSIGGVTSRNEQFF
>TRBJ2-2|TRBD2|TRBV5-1|.
TGCGCCAGCAGCTCGGGAGGGGCCGGGGAGCTGTTTTTT
CASSSGGAGELFF
>TRBJ1-4|.|TRBV25-1|.
TGTGCCAGCAGTGAACCGACAACAACTAATGAAAAACTGTTTTTT
CASSEPTTTNEKLFF
>TRBJ2-3|TRBD2|TRBV2|.
TGTGCCAGCAGTACCCTAGCGGGCACAGATACGCAGTATTTT
CASSTLAGTDTQYF
>TRBJ1-1|.|TRBV28|.
TGTGCCAGCAATGAGGCCCTCTTTAACACTGAAGCTTTCTTT
CASNEALFNTEAFF
>TRBJ2-7|.|TRBV6-5|.
TGTGCCAGCAGTTACGGCGGCAGTCGACGTGGCGAGCAGTACTTC
CASSYGGSRRGEQYF
>TRBJ2-2|.|TRBV5-1|once
TGCGCCAGCAGCCCCACCGGCACCGGGGAGCTGTTTTTT
CASSPTGTGELFF
>TRBJ2-2|.|TRBV7-8|.
TGTGACGCGGGGCCGAACACCGGGGAGCTGTTTTTT
CDAGPNTGELFF
>TRBJ1-1|.|TRBV29-1|.
TGCAGCGCTGAGCGAGGGTCCACTGAAGCTTTCTTT
CSAERGSTEAFF
>TRBJ1-1|.|TRBV28|.
TGTGCCAGCAGTTCCGAGCTGAACACTGAAGCTTTCTTT
CASSSELNTEAFF
>TRBJ2-1|TRBD2|TRBV6-5|.
TGTGCCAGCAGTTACAGAGCGGGGGGTCCGGGAGAGCAGTTCTTC
CASSYRAGGPGEQFF
>TRBJ2-4|TRBD1|TRBV18|.
TGTGCCAGCTCACTCGACCGGGACAGGGGGCGACTAGCCAAAAACATTCAGTACTTC
CASSLDRDRGRLAKNIQYF
>TRBJ1-2|.|TRBV19|.
TGTGCCAGTAACTTGGGACTGCTCAAGTATGGCTACACCTTC
CASNLGLLKYGYTF
>TRBJ2-2|.|TRBV5-1|.
TGCGCCAGCAGCTTGGCCGGGGTACCCGGGGAGCTGTTTTTT
CASSLAGVPGELFF
>TRBJ2-2|TRBD2|TRBV5-1|once
TGCGCCAGCAGCCCGTTGACTAGCGGGTTCGGCGGGGAGCTGTTTTTT
CASSPLTSGFGGELFF
>TRBJ1-6|.|TRBV2|.
TGTGCCAGCAGTCTGACAGGCCTTACTGGGCCCTATAATTCACCCCTCCACTTT
CASSLTGLTGPYNSPLHF
>TRBJ2-2|.|TRBV7-3|once
TGTGCCAGCAGCTCCAAGCCGAGGATGACCGGGGAGCTGTTTTTT
CASSSKPRMTGELFF
>TRBJ1-6|.|TRBV6-5|.
TGTGCCAGCAGTTACTGGCAGGGTAATTCACCCCTCCACTTT
CASSYWQGNSPLHF
>TRBJ2-3|TRBD2|TRBV27|once
TGTGCCAGCATGCTAGCGGGAGGCACAGATACGCAGTATTTT
CASMLAGGTDTQYF
>TRBJ1-5|TRBD1|TRBV29-1|.
TGCAGCGTCCAGGACAGGGTGGACCAGCCCCAGCATTTT
CSVQDRVDQPQHF
>TRBJ2-1|TRBD2|TRBV13|.
TGTGCCAGCAGTTCTTGGACTAGCGGGGTCACCTACAATGAGCAGTTCTTC
CASSSWTSGVTYNEQFF
>TRBJ2-7|TRBD2|TRBV28|.
TGTGCCAGCAGTTCCCCAGCGGCGGGGGACTCCTACGAGCAGTACTTC
CASSSPAAGDSYEQYF
>TRBJ2-7|.|TRBV7-2|few
TGTGCCAGCAGCTTAGATGGAGGACCCTACGAGCAGTACTTC
CASSLDGGPYEQYF
>TRBJ2-5|TRBD2|TRBV13|.
TGTGCCAGCAGCTTCGCGAGCGGGGGGTACCAAGAGACCCAGTACTTC
CASSFASGGYQETQYF
>TRBJ2-1|TRBD2|TRBV2|once
TGTGCCAGCAGCGCTAGCGGGGGTTCCTACAATGAGCAGTTCTTC
CASSASGGSYNEQFF
>TRBJ2-7|.|TRBV6-5|.
TGTGCCAGCAGAACACGGGACTACGAGCAGTACTTC
CASRTRDYEQYF
>TRBJ2-3|TRBD1|TRBV29-1|.
TGCAGCGCCGGACAGGGTAGAACAGATACGCAGTATTTT
CSAGQGRTDTQYF
>TRBJ1-1|.|TRBV5-1|.
TGCGCCAGCAGCTTGGGCAGGGGCGATAGTGAAGCTTTCTTT
CASSLGRGDSEAFF
>TRBJ2-1|.|TRBV4-1|.
TGCGCCAGCAGCCAATTTAGCGGTTCTCATGAGCAGTTCTTC
CASSQFSGSHEQFF
>TRBJ1-2|.|TRBV28|.
TGTGCCAGCAGTTCCCAAAACTATGGCTACACCTTC
CASSSQNYGYTF
>TRBJ2-7|TRBD1|TRBV2|.
TGTGCCAGCAGTGGGGACAGGGGGAACTCCTACGAGCAGTACTTC
CASSGDRGNSYEQYF
>TRBJ2-1|.|TRBV11-3|.
TGTGCCAGCAGCCCCGAGGAGGGCAATGAGCAGTTCTTC
CASSPEEGNEQFF
>TRBJ1-3|TRBD1|TRBV5-6|.
TGTGCCAGCAACATAAGACAGGGGCAGGGGTCTGGAAACACCATATATTTT
CASNIRQGQGSGNTIYF
>TRBJ2-5|.|TRBV28|.
TGTGCCAGCAGCCTGGATGCAGGGCAAGAGACCCAGTACTTC
CASSLDAGQETQYF
>TRBJ2-3|TRBD2|TRBV11-2|.
TGTGCCAGCAGCTTAGGGGTCGGGGGGGCAGATACGCAGTATTTT
CASSLGVGGADTQYF
>TRBJ1-1|.|TRBV2|once
TGTGCCAGCAGTTCTAACAGGGAGGGTGAAGCTTTCTTT
CASSSNREGEAFF
>TRBJ2-2|.|TRBV5-1|.
TGCGCCAGCAGCTTGGCCATGGGAGGACTGAACACCGGGGAGCTGTTTTTT
CASSLAMGGLNTGELFF
>TRBJ2-1|.|TRBV12-5|.
TGTGCTAGTGGTTTGTTAGCTTTTACCCCATGCCGGTTCTTC
CASGLLAFTPCRFF
>TRBJ1-2|.|TRBV28|.
TGTGCCAGCAGTTTGGGGCAGAACTATGGCTACACCTTC
CASSLGQNYGYTF
>TRBJ1-4|.|TRBV19|.
TGTGCCAGTAGTTGGCAGGGTCCTGAAAAACTGTTTTTT
CASSWQGPEKLFF
>TRBJ1-4|TRBD1|TRBV28|.
TGTGCCAGCAGTATCGGACAGGATGAAAAACTGTTTTTT
CASSIGQDEKLFF
>TRBJ1-2|.|TRBV18|.
TGTGCCAGCTCGCTCGATGTCCCGGGACATGGAGTGCGCTATGGCTACACCTTC
CASSLDVPGHGVRYGYTF
>TRBJ2-2|.|TRBV2|.
TGTGCCAGCATAGACACCGGGGAGCTGTTTTTT
CASIDTGELFF
>TRBJ2-1|.|TRBV7-2|.
TGTGCCAGCAGCTCCCGGGTCGCTAGCGACTACAATGAGCAGTTCTTC
CASSSRVASDYNEQFF